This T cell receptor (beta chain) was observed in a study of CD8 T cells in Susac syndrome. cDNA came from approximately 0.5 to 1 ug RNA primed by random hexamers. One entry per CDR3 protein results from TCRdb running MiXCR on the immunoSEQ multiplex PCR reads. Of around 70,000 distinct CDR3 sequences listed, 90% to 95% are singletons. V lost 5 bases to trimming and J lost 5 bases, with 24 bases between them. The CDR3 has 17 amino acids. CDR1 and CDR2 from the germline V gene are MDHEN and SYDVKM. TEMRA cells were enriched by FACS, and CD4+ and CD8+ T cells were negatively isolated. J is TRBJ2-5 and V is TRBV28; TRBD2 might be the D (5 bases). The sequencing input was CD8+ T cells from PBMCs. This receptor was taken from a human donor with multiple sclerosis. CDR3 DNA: TGTGCCAGCAGTCCCTCGGTGCAGGAGGAGCAGGAGGAGACCCAGTACTTC. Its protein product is CASSPSVQEEQEETQYF.